The 17 T cell receptor beta chains given below trace back to one sample, sequenced in a study of identical twins. TCRdb ran MiXCR on the 5' RACE reads and lists one entry per CDR3 protein. The profile covers around 670,000 distinct CDR3 sequences, with 6.1% appearing a single time and roughly 1.8% taken by the ten largest. Sequencing was carried out using naive T cells sorted from blood. These receptor sequences come from a man aged 18 to 30 in good health.

This clonotype was detected many times. This sequence joins TRBV28 and TRBJ2-1, with D perhaps TRBD2 (5 bases). The CDR3 is 11 amino acids. V lost 11 bases to trimming and J lost 7 bases, with 12 bases between them. Germline V CDR1 and CDR2: MDHEN, SYDVKM. The CDR3 loop reads CAVGGTNEQFF. The DNA for the CDR3 is TGTGCCGTCGGAGGAACTAATGAGCAGTTCTTC.

This clonotype was picked up many times. The chain carries TRBV6-1 and TRBJ1-1, with a tentative D call TRBD1 (5 bases). Germline V gene lookup returns CDR1 MNHNS and CDR2 SASEGT. V was cut by 4 bases and J by 1 base, with 7 bases left in between. The CDR3 runs 13 residues. In DNA, the CDR3 is TGTGCCAGCAGTGTCCAGGGGAACACTGAAGCTTTCTTT. Its translation: CASSVQGNTEAFF.

The sample holds a few counts of this clonotype. CDR3 protein: CASSRDGEAYNEQFF. Here the CDR3 DNA reads TGTGCCAGCAGCCGAGACGGAGAAGCTTACAATGAGCAGTTCTTC. The rearrangement joins TRBV2 to TRBJ2-1, with D unclear. Trimming removed 6 bases at V and 4 bases at J, with 16 bases between. CDR1 is SNHLY, CDR2 FYNNEI, per germline. The CDR3 has 15 amino acids.

This clonotype has ten or more counts. This sequence joins TRBV5-1 and TRBJ2-3; TRBD1 aligns across 9 bases. CDR3 length equals 15 residues. Losses at the gene ends were 3 bases for V and 1 base for J; bases not matched to a gene: 3. The V gene's germline CDR1 is SGHRS and CDR2 YFSETQ. In DNA, the CDR3 is TGCGCCAGCAGCTCGGACAGGGGAGGCACAGATACGCAGTATTTT. Residues: CASSSDRGGTDTQYF.

This clonotype was seen at least ten times. The chain combines TRBV7-2 with TRBJ2-4; D might be TRBD1 (6 bases). This CDR3 contains 16 residues. Per germline, CDR1 SGHTA and CDR2 FQGNSA. The ends were cut back, 1 base at V and 3 bases at J, with 13 bases in the middle. The CDR3 nucleotides are TGTGCCAGCAGCTTAGACAGGGCCCAGGTCAAAAACATTCAGTACTTC. This translates into CASSLDRAQVKNIQYF. The variable domain in full, with the rest retrieved from reference TRBV7-2 and TRBJ2-4, is GAGVSQSPSNKVTEKGKDVELRCDPISGHTALYWYRQSLGQGLEFLIYFQGNSAPDKSGLPSDRFSAERTGGSVSTLTIQRTQQEDSAVYLCASSLDRAQVKNIQYFGAGTRLSVL.

At least ten counts were recorded for this clonotype. This chain joins TRBV20-1 and TRBJ2-1, with D possibly matching TRBD2 (5 bases). The ends were cut back, 4 bases at V and 2 bases at J, with 21 bases in the middle. The germline V gene encodes CDR1 DFQATT and CDR2 SNEGSKA (reference sequence). The CDR3 length is 17 residues. CDR3 bases: TGCAGTGCTATCGACCTGAGCGGAGCAGTTACCTACAATGAGCAGTTCTTC. This codes for CSAIDLSGAVTYNEQFF.

The chain recombines TRBV5-1 with TRBJ2-5; D might be TRBD2 (5 bases). CDR3 length: 13 residues. In germline, CDR1 is SGHRS, CDR2 YFSETQ. Trimming removed 4 bases at V and 2 bases at J, with 9 bases between. CDR3 nucleotides: TGCGCCAGCAGCCCGACTACGCAAGAGACCCAGTACTTC. Translating gives CASSPTTQETQYF. The whole variable domain, remainder taken from reference TRBV5-1 and TRBJ2-5, is KAGVTQTPRYLIKTRGQQVTLSCSPISGHRSVSWYQQTPGQGLQFLFEYFSETQRNKGNFPGRFSGRQFSNSRSEMNVSTLELGDSALYLCASSPTTQETQYFGPGTRLLVL.

V gene TRBV11-2 combines with J gene TRBJ2-1, with a possible D match to TRBD1 (5 bases). V shed 1 base and J shed 8 bases, with 15 bases lying between them. CDR3 length equals 15 residues. Germline V gene data show CDR1 as SGHAT and CDR2 as FQNNGV. The CDR3 reads CASSLALGPGHEQFF. The CDR3 DNA follows: TGTGCCAGCAGCTTAGCTTTGGGGCCCGGTCATGAGCAGTTCTTC.

The V gene is TRBV6-6, the J gene TRBJ2-7, with a tentative D call TRBD1 (5 bases). The CDR3 totals 13 residues. CDR1 is MNHNY, CDR2 SVGAGI, per germline (reference sequence). The V and J ends lost 2 bases and 3 bases respectively, with 8 bases between them. CDR3 loop: CASSYNRGYEQYV. DNA for the CDR3: TGTGCCAGCAGTTACAATAGGGGCTACGAGCAGTACGTC.

The table lists this clonotype with many counts. This chain's CDR3 is CSAVDERERWQFF. The CDR3 DNA sequence: TGCAGTGCCGTGGACGAGCGGGAGCGTTGGCAGTTCTTC. The chain combines TRBV20-1 with TRBJ2-1, with 8 bases matching TRBD2. The germline CDR1 and CDR2 sequences are DFQATT and SNEGSKA (reference sequence). This CDR3 has 13 amino acids. V trimming: 6 bases; J trimming: 12 bases; junction bases outside the gene matches: 13.

The chain links TRBV5-5 to TRBJ1-5, with D perhaps TRBD1 (6 bases). Deletions cut 1 base from V and 3 bases from J, with 8 bases between. CDR3 length equals 14 residues. Germline V gives CDR1 SGHKS, CDR2 YYEKEE (reference sequence). Written as DNA, the CDR3 is TGTGCCAGCAGCTTGTCAGGGGCCAATCAGCCCCAGCATTTT. As protein: CASSLSGANQPQHF. The entire variable domain, with the rest obtained from reference TRBV5-5 and TRBJ1-5, is as follows: DAGVTQSPTHLIKTRGQQVTLRCSPISGHKSVSWYQQVLGQGPQFIFQYYEKEERGRGNFPDRFSARQFPNYSSELNVNALLLGDSALYLCASSLSGANQPQHFGDGTRLSIL.

This clonotype was recorded at least ten times. The chain is built from TRBV27 and TRBJ1-4; D is perhaps TRBD1 (5 bases). Trimming removed 5 bases at V and 8 bases at J, with 9 bases between. Germline CDR1 MNHEY, CDR2 SMNVEV (reference sequence). CDR3 length: 12 residues. CDR3 residues: CASSGTGEKLFF. The CDR3 bases are TGTGCCAGCAGTGGGACGGGAGAAAAACTGTTTTTT.

The chain recombines TRBV5-6 with TRBJ2-2, with D possibly TRBD2 on 7 matching bases. Trimming pared 4 bases from V and 2 bases from J, leaving 15 bases between. This CDR3 has 16 amino acids. CDR1 and CDR2 (germline): SGHDT, YYEEEE. CDR3 DNA: TGTGCCAGCAGCCGACCCGGGGGGCTCAACACCGGGGAGCTGTTTTTT. Translation gives CASSRPGGLNTGELFF.

This clonotype has only a few counts. V and J are TRBV9 and TRBJ2-6; the match to TRBD1 covers 9 bases. The ends lost 2 bases at V and 1 base at J; junction bases unmatched: 4. Germline CDR1 SGDLS, CDR2 YYNGEE. The CDR3 loop spans 17 amino acids. The CDR3: CASSVGTGRSGANVLTF. The CDR3 coding sequence is TGTGCCAGCAGCGTGGGGACAGGGCGGTCTGGGGCCAACGTCCTGACTTTC.

At least ten counts were recorded for this clonotype. CDR3 residues: CASSHGWVGEYNEQFF. The CDR3, as DNA: TGTGCCAGCAGCCACGGATGGGTGGGGGAATACAATGAGCAGTTCTTC. The chain carries TRBV7-9 and TRBJ2-1; TRBD1 or TRBD2 may be the D gene (5 bases each). CDR3 length: 16 residues. The germline V and J ends were trimmed by 5 bases and 4 bases, with 18 bases remaining between them. The germline V gene has CDR1 SEHNR and CDR2 FQNEAQ (reference sequence).

This clonotype was found many times. The rearrangement uses TRBV6-1 and TRBJ2-5; D gene ambiguous. Between the trimmed V and J ends, which lost 4 bases and 3 bases, there was a span of 15 bases. The CDR3 runs 15 residues. CDR1 is MNHNS, CDR2 SASEGT, per germline. DNA for the CDR3: TGTGCCAGCAGTGTTGGCCGGGTTCCTAAAGAGACCCAGTACTTC. Protein sequence: CASSVGRVPKETQYF.

This clonotype appeared a few times. The V call is TRBV12-3 or TRBV12-4, the J call TRBJ1-3; D is ambiguous. There are 12 residues in the CDR3. The ends were cut back, 1 base at V and 5 bases at J, with 3 bases in the middle. CDR3 in amino acids: CASSLERNTIYF. The CDR3 DNA sequence: TGTGCCAGCAGTTTAGAAAGAAACACCATATATTTT.